This TCR beta chain was documented in a study of OX40 agonist ivuxolimab in advanced cancers. The overall study: Patients receiving dose escalation had hepatocellular carcinoma, melanoma, renal cell or head and neck cancer. Among those enrolled, mean age was around 55 years (range 23 to 79) and 82.7% were male. Overall study findings and caveats: Relatively little clonal expansion, among the lowest observed, appeared in partial responders at 0.1-3.0 mg/kg.

On this clone itself: Its antigen remains unknown.

V shed 0 bases, J shed 6 bases, and the junction held 7 bases outside the gene matches. Germline CDR1 and CDR2: SGDLS and YYNGEE. CDR3 length: 17 amino acids. Produced via immunoSEQ multiplex PCR; TCRdb's table is partial and in-frame only. Of about 100,000 clones listed, around 91% are singletons. Patients were ineligible given autoimmune disease history or systemic immunosuppression. The chain uses TRBV9 and TRBJ2-2; 11 nucleotides match TRBD2. The sample consisted of CD4+ or CD8+ T cells sorted from blood, taken in a trial of the OX40 agonist ivuxolimab. This TCR was sampled from an adult with an advanced solid tumor such as melanoma, head and neck, liver or kidney cancer. The CDR3 is CASSVEVAGGLAGELFF. CDR3 nucleotides: TGTGCCAGCAGCGTAGAGGTAGCGGGGGGGCTCGCCGGGGAGCTGTTTTTT.